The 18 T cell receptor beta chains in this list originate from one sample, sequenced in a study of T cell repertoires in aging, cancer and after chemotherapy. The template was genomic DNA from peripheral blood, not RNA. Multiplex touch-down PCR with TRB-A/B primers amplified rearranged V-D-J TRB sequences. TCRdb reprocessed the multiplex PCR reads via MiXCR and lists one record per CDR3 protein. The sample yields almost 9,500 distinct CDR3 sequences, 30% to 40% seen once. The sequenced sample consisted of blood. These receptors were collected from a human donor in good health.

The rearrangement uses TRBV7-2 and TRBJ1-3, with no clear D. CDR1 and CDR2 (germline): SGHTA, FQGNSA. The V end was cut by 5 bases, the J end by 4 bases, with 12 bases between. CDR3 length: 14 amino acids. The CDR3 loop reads CASSASFEGNTIYF. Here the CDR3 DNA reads TGTGCCAGCAGCGCCAGCTTTGAGGGAAACACCATATATTTT.

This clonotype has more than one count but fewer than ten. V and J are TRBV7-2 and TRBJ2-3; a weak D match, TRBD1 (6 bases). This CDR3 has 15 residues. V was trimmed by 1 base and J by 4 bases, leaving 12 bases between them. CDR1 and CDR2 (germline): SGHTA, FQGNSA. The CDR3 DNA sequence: TGTGCCAGCAGCTTAGGCTACAGGGTGGCAGATACGCAGTATTTT. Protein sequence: CASSLGYRVADTQYF. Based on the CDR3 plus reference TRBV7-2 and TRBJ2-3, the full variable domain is GAGVSQSPSNKVTEKGKDVELRCDPISGHTALYWYRQSLGQGLEFLIYFQGNSAPDKSGLPSDRFSAERTGGSVSTLTIQRTQQEDSAVYLCASSLGYRVADTQYFGPGTRLTVL.

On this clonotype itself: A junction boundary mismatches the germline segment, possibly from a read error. CDR3 nucleotide sequence: TGCGCCAGCAGCCAACCCCGGGACAGAACTTTTCGGGAGCTGTTTTTT. Translated, it gives CASSQPRDRTFRELFF. The J gene is TRBJ2-2, the V gene TRBV5-6, with 7 positions matching TRBD1. The CDR3 contains 16 residues. Germline CDR1 is SGHDT and CDR2 is YYEEEE.

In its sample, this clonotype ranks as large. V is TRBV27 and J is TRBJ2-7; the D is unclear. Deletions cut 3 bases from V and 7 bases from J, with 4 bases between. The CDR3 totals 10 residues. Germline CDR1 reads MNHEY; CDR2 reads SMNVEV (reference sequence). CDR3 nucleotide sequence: TGTGCCAGCAGTTTGGATGAGCAGTACGTC. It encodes CASSLDEQYV.

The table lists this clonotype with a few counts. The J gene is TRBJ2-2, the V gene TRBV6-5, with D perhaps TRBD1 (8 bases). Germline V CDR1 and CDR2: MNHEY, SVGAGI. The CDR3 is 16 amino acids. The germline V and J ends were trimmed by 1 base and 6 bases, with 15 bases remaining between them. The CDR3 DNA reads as TGTGCCAGCAGTTACTTTTGGACAGGGAGGGCCGGGGAGCTGTTTTTT. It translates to CASSYFWTGRAGELFF.

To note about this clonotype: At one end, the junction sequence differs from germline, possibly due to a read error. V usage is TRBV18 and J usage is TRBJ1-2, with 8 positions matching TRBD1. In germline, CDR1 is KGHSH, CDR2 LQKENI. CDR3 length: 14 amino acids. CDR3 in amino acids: CASLPVGTGDGYTF. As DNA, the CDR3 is TGTGCCAGCTTACCAGTCGGGACAGGTGATGGCTACACCTTC.

CDR3 in amino acids: CASSLRASVGGELFF. The CDR3 DNA follows: TGTGCCAGCAGCTTGAGGGCTAGCGTTGGCGGGGAGCTGTTTTTT. The J gene is TRBJ2-2, the V gene TRBV5-6; D may be TRBD2 (6 bases). Trimming took 1 base from V and 7 from J, leaving 14 bases between them. The germline gives CDR1 SGHDT, CDR2 YYEEEE. The CDR3 contains 15 residues.

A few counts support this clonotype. Here the CDR3 reads CASSHGANYGYTF. In DNA form, the CDR3 reads TGTGCCAGCAGCCACGGGGCTAACTATGGCTACACCTTC. This sequence joins TRBV11-1 and TRBJ1-2, with D hard to call. Germline CDR1 is SGHAT and CDR2 is FQDESV (reference sequence). The length of the CDR3 is 13 residues. The germline V and J ends were trimmed by 5 bases and 0 bases, with 7 bases remaining between them.

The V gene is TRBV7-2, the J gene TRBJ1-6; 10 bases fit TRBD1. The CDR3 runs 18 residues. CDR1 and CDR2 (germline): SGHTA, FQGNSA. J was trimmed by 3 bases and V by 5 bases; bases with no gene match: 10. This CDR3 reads CASSPSGGQGFYNSPLHF. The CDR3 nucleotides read TGTGCCAGCAGCCCCTCGGGGGGACAGGGGTTCTATAATTCACCCCTCCACTTT. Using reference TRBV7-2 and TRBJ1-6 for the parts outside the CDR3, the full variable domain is GAGVSQSPSNKVTEKGKDVELRCDPISGHTALYWYRQSLGQGLEFLIYFQGNSAPDKSGLPSDRFSAERTGGSVSTLTIQRTQQEDSAVYLCASSPSGGQGFYNSPLHFGNGTRLTVT.

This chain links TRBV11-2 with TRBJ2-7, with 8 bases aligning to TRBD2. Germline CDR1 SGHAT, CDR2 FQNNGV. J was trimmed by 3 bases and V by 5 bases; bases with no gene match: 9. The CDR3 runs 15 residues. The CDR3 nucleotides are TGTGCCAGCAGCGCCTTGGCGGGGGGTTTCTACGAGCAGTACTTC. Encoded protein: CASSALAGGFYEQYF.

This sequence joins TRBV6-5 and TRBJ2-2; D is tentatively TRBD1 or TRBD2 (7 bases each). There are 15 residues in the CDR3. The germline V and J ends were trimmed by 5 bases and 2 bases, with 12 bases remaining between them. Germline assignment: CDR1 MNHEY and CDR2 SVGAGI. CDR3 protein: CASSSGTANTGELFF. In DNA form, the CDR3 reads TGTGCCAGCAGTAGCGGGACAGCAAACACCGGGGAGCTGTTTTTT.

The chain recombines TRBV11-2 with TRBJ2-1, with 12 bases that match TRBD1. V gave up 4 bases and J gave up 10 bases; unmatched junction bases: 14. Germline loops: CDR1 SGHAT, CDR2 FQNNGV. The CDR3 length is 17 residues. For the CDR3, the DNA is TGTGCCAGCAGCTCACCACACCGGGACAGGGGGCGCCGGGAGCAGTTCTTC. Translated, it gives CASSSPHRDRGRREQFF.

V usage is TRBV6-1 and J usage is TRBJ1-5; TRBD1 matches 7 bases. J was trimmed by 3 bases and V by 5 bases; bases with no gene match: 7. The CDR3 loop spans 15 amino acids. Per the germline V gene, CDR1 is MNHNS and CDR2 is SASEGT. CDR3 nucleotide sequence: TGTGCCAGCAGTTTACAGGGGTCACACAATCAGCCCCAGCATTTT. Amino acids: CASSLQGSHNQPQHF.

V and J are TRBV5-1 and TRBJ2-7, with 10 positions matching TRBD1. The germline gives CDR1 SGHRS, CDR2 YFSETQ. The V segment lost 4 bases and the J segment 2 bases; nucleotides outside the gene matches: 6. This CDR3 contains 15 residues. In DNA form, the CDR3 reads TGCGCCAGCAGCACCGGACAGGGGGGGCCCTACGAGCAGTACTTC. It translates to CASSTGQGGPYEQYF.

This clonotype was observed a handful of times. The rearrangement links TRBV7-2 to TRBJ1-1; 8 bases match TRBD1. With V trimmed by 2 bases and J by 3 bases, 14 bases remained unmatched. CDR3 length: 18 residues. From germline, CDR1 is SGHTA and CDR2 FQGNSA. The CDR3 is CASSLRAGGAIFDTEAFF. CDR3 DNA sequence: TGTGCCAGCAGCTTACGGGCAGGGGGCGCGATCTTTGACACTGAAGCTTTCTTT.

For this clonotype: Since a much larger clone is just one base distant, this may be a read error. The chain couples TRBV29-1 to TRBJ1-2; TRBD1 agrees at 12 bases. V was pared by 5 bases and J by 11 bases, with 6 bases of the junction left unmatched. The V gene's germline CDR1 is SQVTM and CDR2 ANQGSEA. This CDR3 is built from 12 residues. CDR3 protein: CSVPGTGGSYTF. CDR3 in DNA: TGCAGCGTTCCCGGGACAGGGGGCTCTTACACCTTC.

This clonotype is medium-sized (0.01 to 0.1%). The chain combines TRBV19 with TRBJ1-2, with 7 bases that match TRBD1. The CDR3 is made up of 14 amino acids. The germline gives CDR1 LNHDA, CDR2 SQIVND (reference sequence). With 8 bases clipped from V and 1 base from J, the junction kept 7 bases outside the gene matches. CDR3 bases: TGTGCCAGTTTACCGGACAGGAGTAACTATGGCTACACCTTC. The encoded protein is CASLPDRSNYGYTF.

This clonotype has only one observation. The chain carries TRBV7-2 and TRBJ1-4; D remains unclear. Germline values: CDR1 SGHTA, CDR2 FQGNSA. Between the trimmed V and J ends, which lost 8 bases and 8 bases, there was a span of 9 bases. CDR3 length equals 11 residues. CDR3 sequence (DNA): TGTGCCAGCTCGGTTGGGGAAAAACTGTTTTTT. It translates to CASSVGEKLFF.